This TCR beta chain stems from a study of blood T cell repertoires in COVID-19 (TCRdb year 2020). Regarding the research as a whole: Samples covering the acute and convalescent phases of COVID-19 were provided by collaborators in the United States, Italy and Spain. The prospective study material was composed of cDNA or gDNA derived from T cells, B-cell-depleted T cells, or PBMCs. The dataset comprised deeply sampled blood TCRbeta repertoires from subjects exposed to, actively infected with, or recovered from COVID-19. The repertoires were released in a freely available public database meant as a resource for research on the immune response to SARS-CoV-2. The samples were drawn from the first 160 participants of the ongoing ImmuneRACE study and from some 1,300 subjects provided by 6 global collaborators. A de-identified subject ID, COVID-19 status, age in years and sex were almost always included in the sample metadata. Where available, HLA class I and class II types were taken from metadata supplied by the sample provider and were not determined by assay-based typing.

The immunoSEQ Assay, a bias-controlled multiplex PCR, was used to amplify TCRbeta CDR3 regions from genomic DNA. For the original study's pipeline: The number of nucleated cells in each sample was estimated by amplification of reference gene primers within the assay. To quantify the absolute abundance of each unique TCRbeta CDR3 rearrangement, sequence reads were collapsed and filtered. For each sample, productive Simpson clonality was calculated by taking the square root of Simpson's diversity index across productive rearrangements. Held by TCRdb, this immuneACCESS table contains in-frame sequences only and omits some clones. Under half of the omission traces to an unresolved V gene where checked; the cause of the rest is unknown. From that table come the V and J calls and clone size; the DNA was used to work out D and trimming. A total of fewer than 250,000 clones appear in this sample, approximately 81% of them only once. The ten largest clonotypes hold around 0.96% of the sample.

In regard to this clone: Its antigen is currently not known. The input lacks base qualities; no much larger clone sits a single base away.

The paper as a whole reports these results and caveats: The amount of clinical and demographic metadata varied by source and participant and was provided uncurated.

The collaborating institutions used their own protocols to collect whole blood in K2EDTA tubes. Collaborator samples were shipped for TCRbeta analysis as frozen whole blood, isolated PBMCs, or DNA extracted from either sample type. Counted from cysteine to phenylalanine, this CDR3 has 15 amino acids. Just CDR3 DNA is preserved here, 45 bases in frame from base 1. V is cut back by 0 bases and J by 5 bases, with 6 bases in the junction unmatched. Per the germline V gene, SQVTM is the CDR1 and ANQGSEA is the CDR2. What was sequenced was peripheral blood. The sequence was collected from a man in his forties or fifties with acute or convalescent COVID-19. Recombination linked TRBV29-1 to TRBJ2-5; TRBD2 matches 10 bases in the middle. The nucleotide sequence reads as follows: TGCAGCGTTGAAGATCCCCGAGCGGGGGGGGAGACCCAGTACTTC. It encodes CSVEDPRAGGETQYF.